These T cell receptor beta chains were read from a single sample in a study of blood T cell repertoires in COVID-19. The protocol was immunoSEQ multiplex PCR, while the TCRdb copy is restricted to in-frame clones and leaves out a portion. Of about 230,000 clones listed, approximately 82% are singletons. Sequencing used peripheral blood. The origin of the receptors is a man between 35 and 55 years old who had recovered from COVID-19. Both conserved end residues are part of each CDR3. Each record gives: J gene, D gene, V gene, CDR3 protein. The D gene is left open where the match is weak.

TRBJ1-1	TRBD1	TRBV11-2	CASSGLTGSTEAFF
TRBJ2-7	TRBD1	TRBV6-5	CASRQDRVGGEQYF
TRBJ2-3	-	TRBV7-2	CASSFPSRDTQYF
TRBJ1-1	-	TRBV3-1/TRBV3-2	CASSLRNLNTEAFF
TRBJ1-6	TRBD1	TRBV19	CASSRRDSNSPLHF
TRBJ1-4	TRBD1	TRBV18	CASSGDSNEKLFF
TRBJ1-1	-	TRBV27	CASKSWARRGAEAFF
TRBJ1-2	-	TRBV3-1/TRBV3-2	CASSQGAHAYGYTF
TRBJ1-2	-	TRBV15	CATSRSRVGYTF
TRBJ1-5	TRBD1	TRBV6-5	CASRARQGRNQPQHF
TRBJ2-7	TRBD2	TRBV2	CASREPGLAGSYEQYF
TRBJ2-3	-	TRBV19	CASSIGQVTDTQYF
TRBJ2-7	-	TRBV1	CTSSQDGAGESYEQYF
TRBJ1-6	-	TRBV9	CASSVGSSYNSPLHF
TRBJ2-7	-	TRBV27	CASSLSGRSGYEQYF
TRBJ1-2	-	TRBV30	CAWRGRDFQGYTF
TRBJ2-3	-	TRBV9	CASSALTSRDTQYF
TRBJ1-1	TRBD1	TRBV28	CASSFNRGRNTEAFF
TRBJ2-3	TRBD2	TRBV19	CASSPQGGLAGYTDTQYF
TRBJ1-5	-	TRBV19	CASSGGSGQPQHF
TRBJ2-3	TRBD2	TRBV7-9	CASSLVDGRPSDTQYF
TRBJ1-4	TRBD1	TRBV27	CASSKLYRGSNEKLFF
TRBJ1-4	TRBD1	TRBV5-6	CASSLGQGWEKLFF
TRBJ1-1	TRBD1	TRBV9	CASSVNPRQGGMDTEAFF
TRBJ1-3	-	TRBV3-1/TRBV3-2	CASSLNGNTIYF
TRBJ2-2	TRBD2	TRBV30	CAWSWAGLAGGEDTGELFF
TRBJ1-5	TRBD1	TRBV19	CASSIYRGLQNQPQHF
TRBJ2-3	TRBD2	TRBV6-1	CASSEASGGRDTQYF
TRBJ1-4	TRBD1	TRBV19	CASSIFPGQPTNEKLFF
TRBJ1-2	-	TRBV10-2	CASRQNYGYTF
TRBJ2-2	-	TRBV9	CASSEWDMGTGWAGELFF
TRBJ2-1	-	TRBV7-2	CASSPSRGRYNEQFF
TRBJ1-2	TRBD1	TRBV6-6	CASSRGQGKVYGYTF
TRBJ2-2	TRBD2	TRBV30	CAWNLAGNGELFF
TRBJ1-2	-	TRBV28	CASSRAGSARGYTF
TRBJ1-6	-	TRBV25-1	CARVRGGQTYNSPLHF
TRBJ2-1	-	TRBV19	CASREGSDNEQFF
TRBJ2-5	TRBD2	TRBV6-2/TRBV6-3	CASSLRGRAQKTQYF
TRBJ2-3	TRBD1	TRBV6-5	CASRNRQGGADTQYF
TRBJ2-2	TRBD1	TRBV6-2/TRBV6-3	CASSYELGQGDTGELFF
TRBJ2-7	TRBD1	TRBV2	CASGRDSYEQYF
TRBJ2-1	TRBD2	TRBV30	CAWMGLVGEQFF
TRBJ1-1	TRBD1	TRBV7-2	CASSPTGGRPEAFF
TRBJ2-3	-	TRBV24-1	CATSVGGTDTQYF
TRBJ2-2	-	TRBV5-5	CASSFYPRELFF
TRBJ2-5	TRBD2	TRBV5-4	CASSPSGAQGETQYF
TRBJ2-7	TRBD1	TRBV6-5	CASTTGTAVSYEQYF
TRBJ2-7	TRBD2	TRBV4-3	CASSQWTSEVYEQYF
TRBJ1-5	TRBD1	TRBV6-1	CASSELMTGVQPQHF
TRBJ2-1	TRBD2	TRBV7-9	CASTLTSPGGGNEQFF
TRBJ2-5	TRBD2	TRBV30	CAWSTSGGLQETQYF